Below, 8 T cell receptor beta chains from the same sample are listed, as sequenced in a study of early T cells in non-severe SARS-CoV-2 infection. TCRdb used MiXCR to reprocess the 5' RACE reads, holding one entry per CDR3 protein. The sample has under 35,000 distinct CDR3 sequences; roughly 5.2% are singletons. The specimen sequenced was whole blood. These TCRs come from an adult who was a healthcare worker with PCR-confirmed SARS-CoV-2 infection or an uninfected control (not recorded which).

There are many counts of this clonotype. The chain carries TRBV4-3 and TRBJ2-5, with D hard to call. The CDR3 covers 13 residues. The germline V and J ends were trimmed by 3 bases and 1 base, with 6 bases remaining between them. Germline CDR1 reads LGHNA; CDR2 reads YSLEER. In DNA form, the CDR3 reads TGCGCCAGCAGCCAGGCCCGCCAAGAGACCCAGTACTTC. Amino acid sequence: CASSQARQETQYF.

This clonotype was counted a few times. The CDR3 loop reads CASSFGPTAYEQYF. For the CDR3, the DNA is TGTGCCAGCAGCTTTGGACCCACGGCCTACGAGCAGTACTTC. This rearrangement joins TRBV7-8 to TRBJ2-7; D uncertain. This CDR3 is built from 14 residues. V was trimmed by 3 bases and J by 2 bases, leaving 11 bases between them. CDR1 and CDR2 from the germline V gene are SGHVS and FQNEAQ.

This clonotype showed up many times. The V call is TRBV7-8, the J call TRBJ2-7, with a weak D call TRBD2 (5 bases). CDR3 length: 17 amino acids. Trimming shortened V by 3 bases and J by 2 bases, and 20 bases separated the two germline ends. Germline lookup yields CDR1 SGHVS and CDR2 FQNEAQ. The CDR3 is CASSFPGKSGATYEQYF. CDR3 DNA: TGTGCCAGCAGCTTCCCGGGTAAAAGCGGTGCGACCTACGAGCAGTACTTC.

This clonotype was observed many times. The rearrangement uses TRBV30 and TRBJ2-6, with D perhaps matching TRBD1 or TRBD2 (5 bases each). The ends were cut back, 8 bases at V and 0 bases at J, with 17 bases in the middle. Germline CDR1 is GTSNPN and CDR2 is SVGIG (reference sequence). The CDR3 contains 16 residues. In DNA, the CDR3 is TGTGCCGCCTCTCCTTTGGGACCCTCTGGGGCCAACGTCCTGACTTTC. Amino acids: CAASPLGPSGANVLTF.

This clonotype was found many times. CDR3 bases: TGTGCCATCAGTGCCACACCTAGATACACAGATACGCAGTATTTT. It encodes CAISATPRYTDTQYF. V and J are TRBV10-3 and TRBJ2-3; D is unclear. Germline values: CDR1 ENHRY, CDR2 SYGVKD. V was cut by 4 bases and J by 2 bases, with 13 bases left in between. CDR3 length equals 15 residues.

This clonotype was counted only a few times. V gene TRBV20-1 combines with J gene TRBJ1-2, with D possibly matching TRBD1 (5 bases). V lost 5 bases and J 2 bases, leaving 15 bases between the germline ends. Germline CDR1 DFQATT, CDR2 SNEGSKA (reference sequence). The CDR3 covers 14 residues. CDR3 amino acids: CSAAQPRGNYGYTF. CDR3 coding DNA: TGCAGTGCTGCCCAACCTCGGGGGAACTATGGCTACACCTTC.

This clonotype has only a few counts. The chain couples TRBV28 to TRBJ2-2, with D perhaps matching TRBD2 (5 bases). V was pared by 7 bases and J by 1 base, with 7 bases between. CDR1 is MDHEN, CDR2 SYDVKM, per germline. This CDR3 region has 13 residues. The CDR3 region has the DNA TGTGCCAGCATGGGGAGGAACACCGGGGAGCTGTTTTTT. Protein product: CASMGRNTGELFF.

This clonotype was seen many times. The chain couples TRBV27 to TRBJ2-7; D could derive from TRBD1 or TRBD2 (5 bases each). The CDR3 loop spans 14 amino acids. CDR1 and CDR2 (germline): MNHEY, SMNVEV (reference sequence). The V gene lost 0 bases and the J gene lost 6 bases, with 12 bases spanning the gap. The CDR3: CASSLSRGWAEQYF. The CDR3 DNA follows: TGTGCCAGCAGTTTATCGAGGGGATGGGCCGAGCAGTACTTC.